This T cell receptor (beta chain) was sequenced for a study of graft-versus-host responses after intestinal transplantation. For the study at large: Grafts were multivisceral, liver-intestinal, or isolated intestinal. Tacrolimus plus steroids were given to all recipients for 2 to 4 years, preceded by anti-thymocyte globulin induction.

This clone was seen more than once but under ten times. Its antigen is unidentified. Study observations and caveats: Investigators detected GvH clones in recipient marrow, with some emerging earlier in ileum or blood.

Libraries were prepared by immunoSEQ multiplex PCR; TCRdb keeps only in-frame clonotypes and omits some of them. The sample contains approximately 77,000 clones, about 90% of which appear only once. With V trimmed by 2 bases and J by 9 bases, 7 bases remained unmatched. CDR1 is MNHNS and CDR2 is SASEGT in the germline V gene. CDR3 length equals 15 residues. The source is a human patient who received an intestinal transplant, so some T cells may come from the graft donor. V gene TRBV6-1 combines with J gene TRBJ2-1; 10 positions agree with TRBD2. The sequencing here drew on PBMCs, taken 98 days after intestinal transplantation. The CDR3 reads CASSERASGSGEQFF. The CDR3 bases are TGTGCCAGCAGTGAAAGGGCTAGCGGGAGTGGTGAGCAGTTCTTC.